These 27 T cell receptor beta chains were sequenced from one sample in a study of blood T cell repertoires in COVID-19. Method: immunoSEQ multiplex PCR; TCRdb's copy keeps in-frame clones and lacks some. The table includes fewer than 85,000 clones, around four fifths detected once. Sequencing was carried out using peripheral blood. All receptors come from a man between 60 and 75 years old with acute or convalescent COVID-19.

The chain is built from TRBV27 and TRBJ2-7; D not certain. Trimming cost V 11 bases and J 4 bases, with 15 bases left between them. The CDR3 covers 12 residues. Germline V gene data show CDR1 as MNHEY and CDR2 as SMNVEV (reference sequence). The CDR3 coding sequence is TGTGCCGGTGACTTTGACCCTTACGAGCAGTACGTC. It codes for CAGDFDPYEQYV.

The V gene is TRBV10-3, the J gene TRBJ2-1; 7 nucleotides match TRBD2. From germline, CDR1 is ENHRY and CDR2 SYGVKD. Losses at the gene ends were 4 bases for V and 10 bases for J; bases not matched to a gene: 10. This CDR3 spans 14 amino acids. DNA for the CDR3: TGTGCCATCAGTGTCCCGGGACTACCATCAGAGCAGTTCTTC. This encodes CAISVPGLPSEQFF.

The rearrangement links TRBV25-1 to TRBJ2-5; 7 nucleotides match TRBD2. V dropped 3 bases and J dropped 3; count of bases not matched to a gene: 4. The CDR3 consists of 14 residues. CDR1 MGHDK and CDR2 SYGVNS come from the germline V gene. The CDR3 DNA follows: TGTGCCAGCAGTGACGGCGGGGGAAAAGAGACCCAGTACTTC. Amino acid sequence: CASSDGGGKETQYF.

This sequence joins TRBV9 and TRBJ2-1; D is unclear. V was trimmed by 0 bases and J by 6 bases, leaving 4 bases between them. The length of the CDR3 is 12 residues. Germline assignment: CDR1 SGDLS and CDR2 YYNGEE. The CDR3 DNA reads as TGTGCCAGCAGCGTAGGAGCCAATGAGCAGTTCTTC. Amino acids: CASSVGANEQFF.

The chain combines TRBV11-1 with TRBJ2-1; 7 bases map to TRBD2. From germline, CDR1 is SGHAT and CDR2 FQDESV (reference sequence). V gave up 3 bases and J gave up 10 bases; unmatched junction bases: 6. The CDR3 sequence is 13 residues long. As DNA, the CDR3 is TGTGCCAGCAGCTTGGGGGGGAGTGACGAGCAGTTCTTC. This sequence encodes CASSLGGSDEQFF.

The J gene is TRBJ2-6, the V gene TRBV19, with TRBD1 identical over 7 bases. CDR1 is LNHDA, CDR2 SQIVND, per germline (reference sequence). Trimming took 7 bases from V and 3 from J; bases not matched to a gene: 9. This CDR3 is built from 16 residues. CDR3: CASKGTASGGANVLTF. DNA for the CDR3: TGTGCCAGTAAGGGGACAGCCTCGGGTGGGGCCAACGTCCTGACTTTC.

The chain is built from TRBV30 and TRBJ1-2; 8 nucleotides match TRBD1. This CDR3 has 15 amino acids. Germline lookup yields CDR1 GTSNPN and CDR2 SVGIG (reference sequence). V dropped 4 bases and J dropped 2; count of bases not matched to a gene: 9. The CDR3 DNA follows: TGTGCCTGGAATAGAAAGGACAGGGCAAACTATGGCTACACCTTC. Its protein is CAWNRKDRANYGYTF. The full variable domain, completed using reference TRBV30 and TRBJ1-2, is SQTIHQWPATLVQPVGSPLSLECTVEGTSNPNLYWYRQAAGRGLQLLFYSVGIGQISSEVPQNLSASRPQDRQFILSSKKLLLSDSGFYLCAWNRKDRANYGYTFGSGTRLTVV.

Comments on this clone: One end of the junction is discordant with germline, which a read error may explain. The chain combines TRBV5-4 with TRBJ1-2; TRBD1 might be the D (5 bases). In germline, CDR1 is SGHNT, CDR2 YYREEE (reference sequence). The CDR3 covers 12 residues. CDR3 sequence: CASSLDRGSGLF. The DNA for the CDR3 is TGTGCCAGCAGCTTGGATAGGGGATCAGGCCTCTTC.

In its sample, this clone was seen a few times. V gene TRBV7-2 combines with J gene TRBJ2-5, with D possibly TRBD1 on 6 matching bases. Germline CDR1 SGHTA, CDR2 FQGNSA. Trimming shortened V by 2 bases and J by 5 bases, and 18 bases separated the two germline ends. This CDR3 is 16 amino acids long. CDR3 loop: CASSLPAAGVGETQYF. In DNA, the CDR3 is TGTGCCAGCAGCTTACCGGCGGCAGGGGTTGGCGAGACCCAGTACTTC.

This clone was picked up one time. The J gene is TRBJ2-1, the V gene TRBV5-1; 8 positions agree with TRBD2. Germline V gives CDR1 SGHRS, CDR2 YFSETQ. The CDR3 is made up of 13 amino acids. The J segment lost 10 bases and the V segment lost 0 bases, leaving 3 bases of the junction unmatched. The CDR3 nucleotides are TGCGCCAGCAGCTTGGGGACTAGCTCCGAGCAGTTCTTC. Translated: CASSLGTSSEQFF.

This chain joins TRBV5-5 and TRBJ1-3, with D perhaps TRBD1 (5 bases). Germline values: CDR1 SGHKS, CDR2 YYEKEE (reference sequence). Deletions cut 2 bases from V and 0 bases from J, with 12 bases between. CDR3 size: 16 residues. The CDR3 DNA reads TGTGCCAGCAGCTTTAGCCTTGACAGCTCTGGAAACACCATATATTTT. Translated, it gives CASSFSLDSSGNTIYF.

The rearrangement links TRBV11-2 to TRBJ2-3; no definite D call. Germline-derived CDR1 and CDR2 are SGHAT and FQNNGV. The CDR3 runs 14 residues. V was shortened by 3 bases and J by 5 bases, with 12 bases between the two germline ends. The CDR3 sequence is CASSLTQLRDTQYF. In DNA form, the CDR3 reads TGTGCCAGCAGCTTGACACAACTGAGAGATACGCAGTATTTT.

The chain recombines TRBV9 with TRBJ2-5; the D is unclear. The V gene's germline CDR1 is SGDLS and CDR2 YYNGEE. The CDR3 contains 16 residues. The ends were cut back, 2 bases at V and 7 bases at J, with 21 bases in the middle. As DNA, the CDR3 is TGTGCCAGCAGCGTGACGAGCTCCCCGAGCGTGGGGACCCAGTACTTC. Its translation is CASSVTSSPSVGTQYF.

The chain is built from TRBV5-6 and TRBJ1-5; unclear D gene. The CDR3 sequence is 15 residues long. Germline assignment: CDR1 SGHDT and CDR2 YYEEEE. The germline V and J ends were trimmed by 0 bases and 3 bases, with 10 bases remaining between them. This chain's CDR3 is CASSLAGRDNQPQHF. DNA for the CDR3: TGTGCCAGCAGCTTGGCCGGGAGGGACAATCAGCCCCAGCATTTT. The full variable domain, completed using reference TRBV5-6 and TRBJ1-5, is DAGVTQSPTHLIKTRGQQVTLRCSPKSGHDTVSWYQQALGQGPQFIFQYYEEEERQRGNFPDRFSGHQFPNYSSELNVNALLLGDSALYLCASSLAGRDNQPQHFGDGTRLSIL.

In this sample, this clone turned up a few times. The chain has TRBV28 and TRBJ2-7; 8 bases are shared with TRBD2. The V and J ends lost 6 bases and 2 bases, in that order; junction bases with no gene match: 9. The CDR3 covers 15 residues. The germline V gene encodes CDR1 MDHEN and CDR2 SYDVKM. The CDR3 DNA reads as TGTGCCAGCAGCGTCGAGAGCGGGAGCACCTACGAGCAGTACTTC. Translated: CASSVESGSTYEQYF.

The chain is built from TRBV29-1 and TRBJ1-1; D is unclear. Germline V gene lookup returns CDR1 SQVTM and CDR2 ANQGSEA. The CDR3 consists of 14 residues. V was pared by 5 bases and J by 0 bases, with 13 bases between. The CDR3 reads CSVRSGAMNTEAFF. CDR3 bases: TGCAGCGTTAGGTCGGGTGCCATGAACACTGAAGCTTTCTTT. Together with reference TRBV29-1 and TRBJ1-1, the CDR3 gives the full variable domain: SAVISQKPSRDICQRGTSLTIQCQVDSQVTMMFWYRQQPGQSLTLIATANQGSEATYESGFVIDKFPISRPNLTFSTLTVSNMSPEDSSIYLCSVRSGAMNTEAFFGQGTRLTVV.

This chain joins TRBV2 and TRBJ2-2; no clear D. Germline CDR1 and CDR2: SNHLY and FYNNEI. CDR3 size: 12 residues. Trimming removed 6 bases from V and 2 bases from J, with 4 bases in between. CDR3: CASRLNTGELFF. The CDR3 DNA reads as TGTGCCAGCAGACTAAACACCGGGGAGCTGTTTTTT. The full variable domain, rest sourced from reference TRBV2 and TRBJ2-2, is EPEVTQTPSHQVTQMGQEVILRCVPISNHLYFYWYRQILGQKVEFLVSFYNNEISEKSEIFDDQFSVERPDGSNFTLKIRSTKLEDSAMYFCASRLNTGELFFGEGSRLTVL.

Regarding this clone: The junction and the germline gene differ at one end; a read error may be behind it. V and J are TRBV28 and TRBJ2-4; 9 bases fit TRBD1. The CDR3 covers 14 residues. Germline V gene sequence: CDR1 MDHEN, CDR2 SYDVKM. The chain's CDR3 is CASSPQGARGRIHF. The CDR3 coding sequence is TGTGCCAGCAGTCCACAGGGGGCACGGGGCCGTATTCACTTC.

This rearrangement joins TRBV2 to TRBJ2-7; D remains ambiguous. The CDR3 totals 11 residues. The germline V gene has CDR1 SNHLY and CDR2 FYNNEI. Trimming took 5 bases from V and 3 from J, leaving 5 bases between them. The CDR3 DNA reads as TGTGCCAGCAGTCCAGGCTACGAGCAGTACTTC. It specifies CASSPGYEQYF.

The genes are TRBV7-3 and TRBJ1-1; D remains ambiguous. V lost 0 bases, J lost 11 bases, and 16 bases lay in between. Germline V gives CDR1 SGHTA, CDR2 FQGTGA. The CDR3 is 14 residues long. The CDR3 loop is CASSLTSVGHGAFF. DNA of the CDR3: TGTGCCAGCAGCTTAACCAGTGTGGGCCACGGCGCTTTCTTT. The whole variable domain, filled in from reference TRBV7-3 and TRBJ1-1, reads GAGVSQTPSNKVTEKGKYVELRCDPISGHTALYWYRQSLGQGPEFLIYFQGTGAADDSGLPNDRFFAVRPEGSVSTLKIQRTERGDSAVYLCASSLTSVGHGAFFGQGTRLTVV.

The chain uses TRBV29-1 and TRBJ1-2; 11 nucleotides align to TRBD1. Germline V lookup: CDR1 SQVTM, CDR2 ANQGSEA. J was trimmed by 7 bases and V by 4 bases; bases with no gene match: 2. The length of the CDR3 is 12 residues. CDR3 sequence: CSVVGQGVGYTF. DNA of the CDR3: TGCAGCGTTGTGGGACAGGGGGTTGGCTACACCTTC.

The gene calls are TRBV21-1 and TRBJ2-6; the tabulated D call, TRBD2, remains unverified against the DNA. TRBV21-1 corresponds to a pseudogene. CDR3 size: 15 residues. The CDR3 region has the DNA TGTGCCAGCAGCAAAGCCCGGTCTGGGGCCAACGTCCTGACTTTC. Translated, it gives CASSKARSGANVLTF.

The chain combines TRBV7-8 with TRBJ1-5, with D tentatively TRBD1 (6 bases). The CDR3 loop spans 17 amino acids. Trimming stripped 0 bases from V and 4 bases from J, with 16 bases between. Germline values: CDR1 SGHVS, CDR2 FQNEAQ. The CDR3 loop is CASSLAAGASRNQPQHF. CDR3 DNA: TGTGCCAGCAGCTTAGCTGCAGGGGCTAGCAGGAATCAGCCCCAGCATTTT. The variable domain in full, with the rest retrieved from reference TRBV7-8 and TRBJ1-5, is GAGVSQSPRYKVAKRGQDVALRCDPISGHVSLFWYQQALGQGPEFLTYFQNEAQLDKSGLPSDRFFAERPEGSVSTLKIQRTQQEDSAVYLCASSLAAGASRNQPQHFGDGTRLSIL.

The chain joins TRBV3-1 (or the pseudogene TRBV3-2) to TRBJ1-1; D gene ambiguous. This CDR3 region has 13 residues. Germline CDR1 is LGHDT and CDR2 is YNNKEL (reference sequence). The ends were cut back, 5 bases at V and 4 bases at J, with 11 bases in the middle. The CDR3 loop reads CASSLRTGTEAFF. CDR3 nucleotide sequence: TGTGCCAGCAGCTTACGCACGGGCACTGAAGCTTTCTTT.

The chain's CDR3 is CASSEDRYNEQFF. Written as DNA, the CDR3 is TGTGCCAGCAGTGAGGACAGGTACAATGAGCAGTTCTTC. The chain links TRBV25-1 to TRBJ2-1, with 7 bases aligning to TRBD1. The CDR3 contains 13 residues. Germline values: CDR1 MGHDK, CDR2 SYGVNS. Trimming took 3 bases from V and 4 from J; bases not matched to a gene: 0.

V and J are TRBV9 and TRBJ2-5; D is possibly TRBD2 (5 bases). Germline CDR1 reads SGDLS; CDR2 reads YYNGEE. Trimming left V 3 bases short and J 4 bases short, with 13 bases between. This CDR3 is built from 14 residues. CDR3 sequence: CASSEGLGRETQYF. The CDR3 DNA sequence: TGTGCCAGCAGCGAAGGACTTGGGCGAGAGACCCAGTACTTC. Based on the CDR3 plus reference TRBV9 and TRBJ2-5, the full variable domain is DSGVTQTPKHLITATGQRVTLRCSPRSGDLSVYWYQQSLDQGLQFLIQYYNGEERAKGNILERFSAQQFPDLHSELNLSSLELGDSALYFCASSEGLGRETQYFGPGTRLLVL.

Here the CDR3 DNA reads TGTGCCAGCAGCAGTGGACTCCGGCCAGATACGCAGTATTTT. Encoded protein: CASSSGLRPDTQYF. The chain joins TRBV7-9 to TRBJ2-3; TRBD2 is a possible D gene (5 bases). The CDR3 runs to 14 residues. Germline V lookup: CDR1 SEHNR, CDR2 FQNEAQ (reference sequence). V was clipped by 5 bases and J by 4 bases, with 13 bases between them.